One sample yielded the 32 T cell receptor beta chains listed below, sequenced in a study of blood T cell repertoires in COVID-19. TCRdb keeps only in-frame clones here, not all; method: immunoSEQ multiplex PCR. The data show under 300,000 clones, approximately 88% seen once. The sample comprised PBMCs or T cells enriched from blood (not recorded which). Source of these receptors: a woman aged 40-49 years with acute COVID-19.

The J gene is TRBJ1-2, the V gene TRBV6-5; D might be TRBD1 (6 bases). The germline V gene has CDR1 MNHEY and CDR2 SVGAGI. V lost 5 bases to trimming and J lost 4 bases, with 11 bases between them. The CDR3 sequence is 13 residues long. The CDR3 DNA reads TGTGCCAGCAGTCGACAGGTCTTCTATGGCTACACCTTC. Its translation: CASSRQVFYGYTF.

This sequence joins TRBV28 and TRBJ2-2, with 9 nucleotides matching TRBD2. Germline V CDR1 and CDR2: MDHEN, SYDVKM. This CDR3 has 17 amino acids. The V and J ends lost 5 bases and 1 base, in that order; junction bases with no gene match: 8. This CDR3 is CASSPWGLAENTGELFF. The CDR3 nucleotides are TGTGCCAGCAGTCCTTGGGGACTAGCTGAGAACACCGGGGAGCTGTTTTTT.

The V gene is TRBV5-1, the J gene TRBJ2-2, with D maybe TRBD2 (6 bases). Trimming removed 3 bases from V and 0 bases from J, with 15 bases in between. The CDR3 runs 17 residues. Germline assignment: CDR1 SGHRS and CDR2 YFSETQ. This chain's CDR3 is CASSSAGGTANTGELFF. As DNA, the CDR3 is TGCGCCAGCAGCTCGGCCGGAGGGACGGCGAACACCGGGGAGCTGTTTTTT.

The chain employs TRBV7-9 and TRBJ2-7; TRBD2 agrees at 10 bases. The V segment lost 1 base and the J segment 1 base; nucleotides outside the gene matches: 4. The length of the CDR3 is 16 residues. Germline V gene data show CDR1 as SEHNR and CDR2 as FQNEAQ (reference sequence). CDR3 protein: CASSLGASGGSYEQYV. The CDR3 region has the DNA TGTGCCAGCAGCTTAGGAGCTAGCGGGGGATCCTACGAGCAGTACGTC.

V usage is TRBV5-1 and J usage is TRBJ2-1, with 8 positions matching TRBD1. The CDR3 has 16 amino acids. With 4 bases clipped from V and 4 bases from J, the junction kept 10 bases outside the gene matches. CDR1 and CDR2 (germline): SGHRS, YFSETQ. The CDR3 spells CASSTNQGAGYNEQFF. In nucleotides, the CDR3 is TGCGCCAGCAGCACAAACCAGGGGGCGGGATACAATGAGCAGTTCTTC.

This clone was recorded once. The rearrangement joins TRBV7-6 to TRBJ2-1; 12 bases map to TRBD2. The CDR3 runs to 18 residues. With V trimmed by 5 bases and J by 0 bases, 8 bases remained unmatched. Germline CDR1 SGHVS, CDR2 FNYEAQ. As DNA, the CDR3 is TGTGCCAGCAGCCCTCGGACTAGCGGGGTCTCCTCCTACAATGAGCAGTTCTTC. Translated: CASSPRTSGVSSYNEQFF.

The chain joins TRBV7-2 to TRBJ2-5, with 8 positions matching TRBD2. The CDR3 spans 13 residues. CDR1 and CDR2 from the germline V gene are SGHTA and FQGNSA. Unmatched junction bases numbered 4, after V lost 5 bases and J lost 5 bases. CDR3 nucleotides: TGTGCCAGCAGCCAGCGGGGGCGGGAGACCCAGTACTTC. Translating it yields CASSQRGRETQYF. Drawing the rest from reference TRBV7-2 and TRBJ2-5, the complete variable domain is GAGVSQSPSNKVTEKGKDVELRCDPISGHTALYWYRQSLGQGLEFLIYFQGNSAPDKSGLPSDRFSAERTGGSVSTLTIQRTQQEDSAVYLCASSQRGRETQYFGPGTRLLVL.

The chain joins TRBV6-4 to TRBJ2-3; TRBD2 matches at 11 bases. Trimming took 2 bases from V and 1 from J; bases not matched to a gene: 8. This CDR3 has 18 amino acids. Germline V gene data show CDR1 as MRHNA and CDR2 as SNTAGT. The chain's CDR3 is CASSDTTTSGRRTDTQYF. The CDR3 nucleotides read TGTGCCAGCAGTGACACCACCACTAGCGGGAGACGCACAGATACGCAGTATTTT.

This clone was found once. The chain recombines TRBV5-1 with TRBJ2-1; 14 bases map to TRBD2. The CDR3 is 16 residues long. V was pared by 2 bases and J by 3 bases, with 1 base of the junction left unmatched. Germline V gene sequence: CDR1 SGHRS, CDR2 YFSETQ. CDR3 amino acids: CASSFGLAGGYNEQFF. The CDR3 nucleotides are TGCGCCAGCAGCTTTGGACTAGCGGGGGGCTACAATGAGCAGTTCTTC. Complete variable domain (other parts from reference TRBV5-1 and TRBJ2-1): KAGVTQTPRYLIKTRGQQVTLSCSPISGHRSVSWYQQTPGQGLQFLFEYFSETQRNKGNFPGRFSGRQFSNSRSEMNVSTLELGDSALYLCASSFGLAGGYNEQFFGPGTRLTVL.

The chain carries TRBV30 and TRBJ2-3; the D gene is possibly TRBD1 (6 bases). Per germline, CDR1 GTSNPN and CDR2 SVGIG (reference sequence). This CDR3 is 13 amino acids long. Trimming shortened V by 4 bases and J by 5 bases, and 13 bases separated the two germline ends. CDR3 region: CAWTGDKKDTQYF. The DNA for the CDR3 is TGTGCCTGGACAGGGGATAAGAAAGATACGCAGTATTTT.

This chain links TRBV3-1 (or the pseudogene TRBV3-2) with TRBJ2-1, with 8 bases that match TRBD1. This CDR3 has 16 residues. V was clipped by 3 bases and J by 2 bases; unmatched bases: 6. The V gene's germline CDR1 is LGHDT and CDR2 YNNKEL (reference sequence). CDR3 sequence: CASSHMDRDPYNEQFF. The DNA for the CDR3 is TGTGCCAGCAGCCATATGGACAGGGACCCCTACAATGAGCAGTTCTTC.

The chain's CDR3 is CASSLGLAGAQETQYF. The DNA for the CDR3 is TGTGCCAGCAGCCTCGGACTAGCGGGGGCTCAAGAGACCCAGTACTTC. The gene calls are TRBV7-9 and TRBJ2-5; the match to TRBD2 covers 13 bases. Germline CDR1 reads SEHNR; CDR2 reads FQNEAQ (reference sequence). With 5 bases clipped from V and 2 bases from J, the junction kept 5 bases outside the gene matches. The CDR3 runs 16 residues.

This clone was detected a few times. The rearrangement uses TRBV5-3 and TRBJ2-7; D perhaps matches TRBD2 (5 bases). TRBV5-3 is assigned to the ORF class and has an uncertain function. The V end lost 4 bases, the J end lost 0 bases, and 29 bases lay between the germline ends. This CDR3 is 20 amino acids long. Here the CDR3 reads CARSLRTRTPFFISSYEQYV. In nucleotides, the CDR3 is TGTGCCAGAAGCCTACGGACGCGGACTCCCTTTTTTATTAGCTCCTACGAGCAGTACGTC.

This clone appeared a few times. The chain links TRBV3-1 (or the pseudogene TRBV3-2) to TRBJ1-2; D is undetermined. Germline V lookup: CDR1 LGHDT, CDR2 YNNKEL (reference sequence). Trimming removed 3 bases from V and 6 bases from J, with 14 bases in between. The CDR3 totals 14 residues. The CDR3 DNA is TGTGCCAGCAGCCACTCCGGGAAGGGAGATGGCTACACCTTC. This codes for CASSHSGKGDGYTF.

The J gene is TRBJ2-5, the V gene TRBV7-6; TRBD2 matches 11 bases. Trimming cost V 6 bases and J 1 base; bases outside gene matches: 7. The CDR3 covers 16 residues. CDR1 is SGHVS, CDR2 FNYEAQ, per germline. The CDR3 DNA reads TGTGCCAGCAGACCAATTGGACTAGCGGGCCAAGAGACCCAGTACTTC. This gives the protein CASRPIGLAGQETQYF.

V gene TRBV18 combines with J gene TRBJ1-1; D not resolved. V dropped 3 bases and J dropped 1 base, with 12 bases sitting between them. The CDR3 sequence is 15 residues long. Germline CDR1 is KGHSH and CDR2 is LQKENI. In nucleotides, the CDR3 is TGTGCCAGCTCACCCACACCGTACCCGAACACTGAAGCTTTCTTT. This encodes CASSPTPYPNTEAFF.

This sequence joins TRBV6-5 and TRBJ1-2; D is unresolved. Germline values: CDR1 MNHEY, CDR2 SVGAGI. CDR3 length: 13 amino acids. Between the trimmed V and J ends, which lost 6 bases and 6 bases, there was a span of 14 bases. For the CDR3, the DNA is TGTGCCAGCAGCCCCCGGGGAGTGAATGGCTACACCTTC. It specifies CASSPRGVNGYTF.

This clone was seen more than once but under ten times. This chain connects TRBV7-2 to TRBJ2-7; 9 bases are a match to TRBD1. The CDR3 has 16 residues. V shed 5 bases and J 3 bases; nucleotides not matched to a gene: 11. CDR1 SGHTA and CDR2 FQGNSA come from the germline V gene. The CDR3 DNA follows: TGTGCCAGCAGCAAGACCGGGACAGGGCTATACTACGAGCAGTACTTC. Translation gives CASSKTGTGLYYEQYF.

The chain joins TRBV7-2 to TRBJ1-5; D is ambiguous. From germline, CDR1 is SGHTA and CDR2 FQGNSA. CDR3 length equals 16 residues. The V end was cut by 1 base, the J end by 2 bases, with 12 bases between. CDR3 in amino acids: CASSLGGGSGNQPQHF. CDR3 bases: TGTGCCAGCAGCTTAGGAGGCGGGAGTGGCAATCAGCCCCAGCATTTT.

V gene TRBV7-8 combines with J gene TRBJ1-2; 7 bases match TRBD1. The junction had 6 bases not matched to a gene; V was cut back by 3 bases and J by 8 bases. The length of the CDR3 is 13 residues. Germline V CDR1 and CDR2: SGHVS, FQNEAQ. CDR3 nucleotide sequence: TGTGCCAGCAGCTTCGGGCAGGGGGAGGGCTACACCTTC. Translating gives CASSFGQGEGYTF.

V is TRBV10-2 and J is TRBJ1-2, with unresolved D. V gave up 4 bases and J gave up 4 bases, with 4 bases separating them. This CDR3 region has 11 residues. CDR1 is WSHSY and CDR2 is SAAADI in the germline V gene. The CDR3 DNA follows: TGCGCCAGCAGTGCCAGCTATGGCTACACCTTC. Translation gives CASSASYGYTF.

The CDR3 sequence: CASRPRDSYNEQFF. For the CDR3, the DNA is TGTGCCAGCAGGCCCCGGGACTCCTACAATGAGCAGTTCTTC. V gene TRBV28 combines with J gene TRBJ2-1, with TRBD2 as a possible D gene (5 bases). There are 14 residues in the CDR3. Germline V gene data show CDR1 as MDHEN and CDR2 as SYDVKM. With 6 bases removed from V and 0 bases from J, the gap between germline ends came to 9 bases.

DNA for the CDR3: TGTGCCAGCAGCGTAGGGCTGTTGTCGGGTAGACAAGAGACCCAGTACTTC. It specifies CASSVGLLSGRQETQYF. This chain uses TRBV9 with TRBJ2-5; D is unclear. This CDR3 has 17 amino acids. CDR1 and CDR2 from the germline V gene are SGDLS and YYNGEE. The germline V and J ends were trimmed by 0 bases and 2 bases, with 17 bases remaining between them. Using reference TRBV9 and TRBJ2-5 for the parts outside the CDR3, the full variable domain is DSGVTQTPKHLITATGQRVTLRCSPRSGDLSVYWYQQSLDQGLQFLIQYYNGEERAKGNILERFSAQQFPDLHSELNLSSLELGDSALYFCASSVGLLSGRQETQYFGPGTRLLVL.

This chain uses TRBV7-2 with TRBJ2-7; tentative D call: TRBD1 (6 bases). Germline V gives CDR1 SGHTA, CDR2 FQGNSA. V dropped 1 base and J dropped 3 bases, with 7 bases sitting between them. CDR3 length: 13 residues. CDR3 sequence reads: CASSLVGGYEQYV. The CDR3, as DNA: TGTGCCAGCAGCTTAGTAGGGGGCTACGAGCAGTACGTC.

The chain links TRBV11-3 to TRBJ2-7; TRBD2 aligns across 10 bases. The germline gives CDR1 SGHNT, CDR2 YENEEA. The CDR3 has 15 amino acids. The trim removed 6 bases at V and 0 bases at J, leaving 5 bases unmatched. The CDR3 bases are TGTGCCAGCAGTGAATTAGCGGGGGGCTCCTACGAGCAGTACGTC. This gives the protein CASSELAGGSYEQYV.

The chain joins TRBV18 to TRBJ2-1; D perhaps matches TRBD1 (6 bases). Per the germline V gene, CDR1 is KGHSH and CDR2 is LQKENI. V was pared by 1 base and J by 5 bases, with 18 bases between. The CDR3 runs to 17 residues. CDR3 sequence: CASSPRRIAGVDNEQFF. CDR3 nucleotides: TGTGCCAGCTCACCACGGAGGATAGCAGGGGTGGACAATGAGCAGTTCTTC.

The CDR3 sequence is CASSSGTSGRNEQFF. CDR3 nucleotide sequence: TGTGCCAGCAGCTCTGGGACTAGCGGGAGGAATGAGCAGTTCTTC. V is TRBV9 and J is TRBJ2-1; 15 bases align to TRBD2. The CDR3 has 15 residues. Germline V lookup: CDR1 SGDLS, CDR2 YYNGEE. J was trimmed by 7 bases and V by 4 bases; bases with no gene match: 3.

This chain uses TRBV5-4 with TRBJ2-5; no definite D call. The CDR3 loop spans 12 amino acids. Germline V CDR1 and CDR2: SGHNT, YYREEE (reference sequence). Trimming took 4 bases from V and 5 from J, leaving 9 bases between them. The CDR3 region is CASSELLETQYF. In DNA form, the CDR3 reads TGTGCCAGCAGCGAGCTGTTGGAGACCCAGTACTTC.

V and J are TRBV12-3 or TRBV12-4 and TRBJ1-2; D gene ambiguous. V gave up 2 bases and J gave up 0 bases, with 4 bases separating them. The CDR3 spans 13 residues. CDR3 residues: CASSLRANYGYTF. Written as DNA, the CDR3 is TGTGCCAGCAGTTTAAGAGCTAACTATGGCTACACCTTC.

The V gene is TRBV6-2 or TRBV6-3, the J gene TRBJ1-5; a weak D match, TRBD1 (5 bases). This CDR3 has 15 residues. V was pared by 4 bases and J by 2 bases, with 12 bases between. Germline lookup yields CDR1 MNHEY and CDR2 SVGEGT. This CDR3 reads CASSSGWGGNQPQHF. CDR3 in DNA: TGTGCCAGCAGTTCAGGGTGGGGTGGCAATCAGCCCCAGCATTTT.

V usage is TRBV7-2 and J usage is TRBJ2-2; D remains ambiguous. The CDR3 contains 15 residues. The ends were cut back, 2 bases at V and 6 bases at J, with 13 bases in the middle. Germline V lookup: CDR1 SGHTA, CDR2 FQGNSA. Here the CDR3 DNA reads TGTGCCAGCAGCTTAAGGCGGCTGTCGCCCGGGGAGCTGTTTTTT. Encoded protein: CASSLRRLSPGELFF.

The chain combines TRBV19 with TRBJ1-6; 7 nucleotides agree with TRBD1. This CDR3 has 16 residues. The germline CDR1 and CDR2 sequences are LNHDA and SQIVND (reference sequence). Losses at the gene ends were 5 bases for V and 6 bases for J; bases not matched to a gene: 10. CDR3 protein: CASSVQGQTINSPLHF. The CDR3 DNA follows: TGTGCCAGTAGTGTCCAGGGACAGACTATTAATTCACCCCTCCACTTT.